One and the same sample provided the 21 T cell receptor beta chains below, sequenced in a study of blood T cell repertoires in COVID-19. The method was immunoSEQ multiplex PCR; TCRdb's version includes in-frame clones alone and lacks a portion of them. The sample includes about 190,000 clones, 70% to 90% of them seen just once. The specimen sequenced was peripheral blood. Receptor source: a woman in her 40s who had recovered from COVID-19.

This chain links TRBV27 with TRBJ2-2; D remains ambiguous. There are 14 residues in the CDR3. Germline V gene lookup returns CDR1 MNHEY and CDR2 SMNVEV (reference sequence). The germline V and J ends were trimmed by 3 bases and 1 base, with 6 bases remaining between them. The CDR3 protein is CASSLPGNTGELFF. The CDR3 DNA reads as TGTGCCAGCAGTTTGCCGGGGAACACCGGGGAGCTGTTTTTT.

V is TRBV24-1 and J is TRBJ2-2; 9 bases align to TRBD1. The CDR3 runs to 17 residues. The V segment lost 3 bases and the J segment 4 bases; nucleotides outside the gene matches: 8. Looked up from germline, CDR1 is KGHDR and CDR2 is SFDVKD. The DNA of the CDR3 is TGTGCCACCAGTGATCCCCCGGGACAGGGAGGCACCGGGGAGCTGTTTTTT. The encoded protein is CATSDPPGQGGTGELFF.

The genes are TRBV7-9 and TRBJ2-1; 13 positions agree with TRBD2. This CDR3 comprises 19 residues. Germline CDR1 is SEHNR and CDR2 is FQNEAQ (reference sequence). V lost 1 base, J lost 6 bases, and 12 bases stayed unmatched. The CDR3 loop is CASSLGLLAGGPLGNEQFF. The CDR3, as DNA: TGTGCCAGCAGCTTAGGCTTACTAGCGGGAGGGCCTCTAGGCAATGAGCAGTTCTTC.

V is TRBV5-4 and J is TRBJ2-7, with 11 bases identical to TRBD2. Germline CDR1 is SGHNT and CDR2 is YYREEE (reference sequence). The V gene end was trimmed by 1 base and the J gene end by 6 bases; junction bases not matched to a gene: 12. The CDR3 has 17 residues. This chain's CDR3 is CASSLRLAGLLVGEQYF. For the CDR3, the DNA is TGTGCCAGCAGCTTGCGACTAGCGGGATTATTAGTGGGCGAGCAGTACTTC.

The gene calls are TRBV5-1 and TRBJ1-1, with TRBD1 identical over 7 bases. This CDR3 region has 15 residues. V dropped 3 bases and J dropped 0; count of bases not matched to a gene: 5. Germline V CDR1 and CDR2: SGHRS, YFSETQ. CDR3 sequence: CASSSGGTVNTEAFF. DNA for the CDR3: TGCGCCAGCAGCTCGGGCGGGACAGTGAACACTGAAGCTTTCTTT. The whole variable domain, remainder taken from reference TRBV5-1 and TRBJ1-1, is KAGVTQTPRYLIKTRGQQVTLSCSPISGHRSVSWYQQTPGQGLQFLFEYFSETQRNKGNFPGRFSGRQFSNSRSEMNVSTLELGDSALYLCASSSGGTVNTEAFFGQGTRLTVV.

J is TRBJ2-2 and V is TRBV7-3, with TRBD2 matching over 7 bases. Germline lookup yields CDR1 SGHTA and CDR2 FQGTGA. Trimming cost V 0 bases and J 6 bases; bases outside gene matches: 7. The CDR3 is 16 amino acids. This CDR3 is CASSLTPAGEAGELFF. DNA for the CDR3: TGTGCCAGCAGCTTAACCCCTGCGGGGGAAGCCGGGGAGCTGTTTTTT.

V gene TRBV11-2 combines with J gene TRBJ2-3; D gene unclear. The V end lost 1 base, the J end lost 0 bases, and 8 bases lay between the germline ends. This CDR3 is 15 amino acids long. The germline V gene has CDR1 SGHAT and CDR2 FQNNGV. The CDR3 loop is CASSLGGFSTDTQYF. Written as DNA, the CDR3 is TGTGCCAGCAGCTTAGGCGGATTTAGCACAGATACGCAGTATTTT. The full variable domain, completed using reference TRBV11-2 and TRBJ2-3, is EAGVAQSPRYKIIEKRQSVAFWCNPISGHATLYWYQQILGQGPKLLIQFQNNGVVDDSQLPKDRFSAERLKGVDSTLKIQPAKLEDSAVYLCASSLGGFSTDTQYFGPGTRLTVL.

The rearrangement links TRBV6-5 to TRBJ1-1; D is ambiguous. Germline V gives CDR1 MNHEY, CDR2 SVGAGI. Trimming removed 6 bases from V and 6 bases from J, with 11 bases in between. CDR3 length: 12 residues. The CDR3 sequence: CASSHPTAEAFF. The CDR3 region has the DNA TGTGCCAGCAGCCATCCAACAGCTGAAGCTTTCTTT.

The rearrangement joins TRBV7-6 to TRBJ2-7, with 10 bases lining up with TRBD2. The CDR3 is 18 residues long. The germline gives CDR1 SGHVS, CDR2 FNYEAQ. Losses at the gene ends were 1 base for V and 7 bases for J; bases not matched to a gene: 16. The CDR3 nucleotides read TGTGCCAGCAGCTTAGACAAGGAGCGGCTAGCGGGAGCTTGGGAGCAGTACTTC. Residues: CASSLDKERLAGAWEQYF.

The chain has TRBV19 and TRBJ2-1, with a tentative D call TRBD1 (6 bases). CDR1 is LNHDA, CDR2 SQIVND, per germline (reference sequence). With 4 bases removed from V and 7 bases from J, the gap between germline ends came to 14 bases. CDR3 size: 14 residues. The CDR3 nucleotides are TGTGCCAGTAGTAACGGACAGAATTGGAATGAGCAGTTCTTC. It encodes CASSNGQNWNEQFF.

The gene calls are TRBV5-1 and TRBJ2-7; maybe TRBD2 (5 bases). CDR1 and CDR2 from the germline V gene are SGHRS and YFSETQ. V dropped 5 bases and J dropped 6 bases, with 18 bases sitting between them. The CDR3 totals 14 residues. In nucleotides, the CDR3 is TGCGCCAGCAGTCCTGGGCTAGACGAGGGCGAGCAGTACTTC. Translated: CASSPGLDEGEQYF.

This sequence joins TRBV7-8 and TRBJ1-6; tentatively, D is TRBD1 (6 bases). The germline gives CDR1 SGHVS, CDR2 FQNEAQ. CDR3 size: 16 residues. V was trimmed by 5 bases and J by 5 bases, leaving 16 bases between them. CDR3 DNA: TGTGCCAGCAGCCGTCCACAGGGTCGTAATAATTCACCCCTCCACTTT. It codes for CASSRPQGRNNSPLHF.

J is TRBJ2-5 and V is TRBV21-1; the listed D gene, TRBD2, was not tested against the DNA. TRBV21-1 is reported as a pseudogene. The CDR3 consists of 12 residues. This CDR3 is CASSRGAETQYF. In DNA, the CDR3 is TGTGCCAGCAGCAGGGGAGCAGAGACCCAGTACTTC.

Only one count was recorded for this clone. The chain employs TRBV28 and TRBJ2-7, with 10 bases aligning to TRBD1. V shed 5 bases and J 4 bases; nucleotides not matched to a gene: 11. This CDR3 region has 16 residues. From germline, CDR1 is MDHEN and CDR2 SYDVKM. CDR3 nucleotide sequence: TGTGCCAGCAGTGCAAACTCCGGGACAGGGGATTACGAGCAGTACTTC. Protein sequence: CASSANSGTGDYEQYF.

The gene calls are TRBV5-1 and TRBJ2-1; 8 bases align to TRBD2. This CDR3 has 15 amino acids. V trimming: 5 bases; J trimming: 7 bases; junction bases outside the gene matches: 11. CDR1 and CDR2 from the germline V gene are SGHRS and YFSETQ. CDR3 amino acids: CASRSGSGKANEQFF. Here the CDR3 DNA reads TGCGCCAGCAGGTCGGGTAGCGGGAAGGCGAATGAGCAGTTCTTC.

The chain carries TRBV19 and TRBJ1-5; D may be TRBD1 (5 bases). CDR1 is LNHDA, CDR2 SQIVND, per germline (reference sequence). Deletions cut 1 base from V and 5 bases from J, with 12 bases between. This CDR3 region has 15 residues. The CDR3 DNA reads TGTGCCAGTAGTATAGGTCGGGGGTCGGATCAGCCCCAGCATTTT. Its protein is CASSIGRGSDQPQHF.

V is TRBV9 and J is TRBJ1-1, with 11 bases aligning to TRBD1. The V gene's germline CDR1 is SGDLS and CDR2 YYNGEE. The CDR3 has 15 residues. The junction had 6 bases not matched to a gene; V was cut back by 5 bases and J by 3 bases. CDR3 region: CASRTGTGGDTEAFF. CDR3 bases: TGTGCCAGCAGAACGGGGACAGGGGGTGACACTGAAGCTTTCTTT.

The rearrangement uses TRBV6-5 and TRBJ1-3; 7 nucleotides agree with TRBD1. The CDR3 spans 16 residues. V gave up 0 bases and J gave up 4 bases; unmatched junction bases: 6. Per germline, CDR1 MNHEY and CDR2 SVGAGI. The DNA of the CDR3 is TGTGCCAGCAGTTACTCGGCAGACAGGGTGGGAAACACCATATATTTT. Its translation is CASSYSADRVGNTIYF.

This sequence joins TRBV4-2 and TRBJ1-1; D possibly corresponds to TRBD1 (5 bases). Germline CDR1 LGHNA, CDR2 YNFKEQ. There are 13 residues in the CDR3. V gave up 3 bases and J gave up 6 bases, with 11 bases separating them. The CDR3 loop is CASSQAGDSEAFF. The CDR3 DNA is TGTGCCAGCAGCCAGGCGGGGGACTCTGAAGCTTTCTTT.

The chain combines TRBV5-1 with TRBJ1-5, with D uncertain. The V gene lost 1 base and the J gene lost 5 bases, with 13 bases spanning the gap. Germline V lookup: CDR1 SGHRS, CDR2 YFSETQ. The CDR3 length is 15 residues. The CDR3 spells CASSLIGGKDQPQHF. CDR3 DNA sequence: TGCGCCAGCAGCTTGATTGGAGGGAAGGATCAGCCCCAGCATTTT.

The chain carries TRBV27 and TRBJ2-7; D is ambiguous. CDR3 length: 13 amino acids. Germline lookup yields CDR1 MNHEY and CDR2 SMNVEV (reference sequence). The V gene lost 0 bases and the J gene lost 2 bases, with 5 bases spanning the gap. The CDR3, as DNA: TGTGCCAGCAGTTTATCCGCGACCTACGAGCAGTACTTC. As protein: CASSLSATYEQYF.